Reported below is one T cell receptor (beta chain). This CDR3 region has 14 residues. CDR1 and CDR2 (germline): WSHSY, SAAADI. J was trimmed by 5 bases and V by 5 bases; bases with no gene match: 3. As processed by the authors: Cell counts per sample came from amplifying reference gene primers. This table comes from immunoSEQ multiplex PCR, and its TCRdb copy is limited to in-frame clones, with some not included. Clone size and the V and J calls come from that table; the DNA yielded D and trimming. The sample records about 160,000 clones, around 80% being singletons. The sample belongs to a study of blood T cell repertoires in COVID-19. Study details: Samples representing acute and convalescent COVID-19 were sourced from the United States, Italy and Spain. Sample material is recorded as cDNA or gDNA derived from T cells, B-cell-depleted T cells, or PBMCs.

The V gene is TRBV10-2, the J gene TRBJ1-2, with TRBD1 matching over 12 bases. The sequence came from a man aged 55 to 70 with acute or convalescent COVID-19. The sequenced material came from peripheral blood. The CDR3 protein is CASSRDRGPYGYTF. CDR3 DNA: TGCGCCAGCAGTCGGGACAGGGGGCCGTATGGCTACACCTTC.